This TCR beta chain was recorded in a study of vaccination effects on CD4 cells after COVID-19. TCRdb's copy holds only in-frame clones and misses some; the assay was immunoSEQ multiplex PCR. The data show some 31,000 clones, around 78% seen once. Under the ViraFEST assay, PBMC were stimulated with viral peptide pools so that antigen-specific CD4+ T cells expanded. Sequencing was performed afterwards. Culturing for roughly 9 days preceded CD4+ T cell isolation. Nobody among the vaccine recipients had prior SARS-CoV-2 infection (nucleocapsid antibodies were negative). IL-2 medium was substituted for half the medium on days 3 and 7. This clone was seen only once. As yet, its antigen is unknown. The CDR3 spans 14 residues. Findings and limits, study-wide: Early post-infection timepoints were absent, and convalescent patients were few.

The chain links TRBV21-1 to TRBJ1-1. TRBV21-1 is given as a pseudogene. Source: CD4+ T cells from PBMCs cultured with HCoV-OC43 spike peptides, taken before COVID-19 vaccination. The sample's subset: HCoV-OC43 spike overlapping peptide pool stimulation. The clonotype originates from a human donor who received a COVID-19 vaccine. The CDR3 region is CASSKARGGTEAFF. In DNA, the CDR3 is TGTGCCAGCAGCAAAGCGCGAGGCGGCACTGAAGCTTTCTTT.